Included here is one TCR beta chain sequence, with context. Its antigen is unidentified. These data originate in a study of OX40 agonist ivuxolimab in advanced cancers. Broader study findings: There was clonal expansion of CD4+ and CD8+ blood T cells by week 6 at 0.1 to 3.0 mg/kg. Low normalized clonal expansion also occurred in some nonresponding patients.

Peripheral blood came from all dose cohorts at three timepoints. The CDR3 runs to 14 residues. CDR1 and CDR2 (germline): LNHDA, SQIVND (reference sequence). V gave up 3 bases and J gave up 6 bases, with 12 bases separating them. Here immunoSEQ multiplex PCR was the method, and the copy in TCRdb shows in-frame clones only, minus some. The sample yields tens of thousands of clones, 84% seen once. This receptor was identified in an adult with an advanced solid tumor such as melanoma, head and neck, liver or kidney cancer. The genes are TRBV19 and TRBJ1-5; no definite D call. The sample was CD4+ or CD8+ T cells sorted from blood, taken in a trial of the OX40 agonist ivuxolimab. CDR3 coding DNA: TGTGCCAGTAGTATCCCGTCGCGGGTTCAGCCCCAGCATTTT. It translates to CASSIPSRVQPQHF.